This passage covers 25 T cell receptor beta chains from one sample sequenced in a study of regulatory T cells in long-lasting Graves disease. According to the study, TCR beta libraries were built with iRepertoire HTBI primers and CDR3-region Arm-PCR. A single record per CDR3 protein comes from TCRdb applying MiXCR to the multiplex PCR reads. The data contain 530,000 or so distinct CDR3 sequences, 15% to 20% of them singletons. Specified time point: newly diagnosed GD, antithyroid drugs for less than 3 months. Extracted RNA from PBMCs served as the source of the TCR library. This sample was also put to use in a study of T cells in Graves' hyperthyroidism and ophthalmopathy.

Specimen: peripheral blood mononuclear cells (PBMCs), collected at new diagnosis, from a patient treated with antithyroid drugs. The receptors originated from a young man with Graves disease.

This clonotype has a handful of counts. The rearrangement uses TRBV5-1 and TRBJ2-7; tentative D call: TRBD1 (6 bases). The germline CDR1 and CDR2 sequences are SGHRS and YFSETQ. The CDR3 loop spans 17 amino acids. V dropped 3 bases and J dropped 1 base, with 20 bases sitting between them. CDR3 nucleotides: TGCGCCAGCAGCTCGTACAGGGAAGGACAACAATCCTACGAGCAGTACTTC. The encoded protein is CASSSYREGQQSYEQYF.

The chain carries TRBV7-9 and TRBJ1-1, with D uncertain. Germline lookup yields CDR1 SEHNR and CDR2 FQNEAQ (reference sequence). The V end lost 5 bases, the J end lost 3 bases, and 16 bases lay between the germline ends. The CDR3 totals 15 residues. The CDR3 here is CASSPPRPGYTEAFF. In nucleotides, the CDR3 is TGTGCCAGCAGCCCCCCTAGACCGGGCTACACTGAAGCTTTCTTT.

This clonotype has a handful of counts. V and J are TRBV20-1 and TRBJ2-7; D may correspond to TRBD1 or TRBD2 (5 bases each). Germline V CDR1 and CDR2: DFQATT, SNEGSKA (reference sequence). The CDR3 is 12 amino acids. The V and J ends lost 6 bases and 0 bases respectively, with 9 bases between them. CDR3 protein: CSAGRNSYEQYF. The CDR3 DNA reads TGCAGTGCGGGACGGAACTCCTACGAGCAGTACTTC.

This clonotype was seen repeatedly, ten times or more. V and J are TRBV27 and TRBJ1-1; a weak D match, TRBD1 (5 bases). In germline, CDR1 is MNHEY, CDR2 SMNVEV (reference sequence). V lost 3 bases and J 2 bases, leaving 10 bases between the germline ends. The CDR3 has 14 amino acids. The CDR3 protein is CASSFGGSNTEAFF. CDR3 nucleotides: TGTGCCAGCAGTTTTGGGGGGAGCAACACTGAAGCTTTCTTT.

This clonotype was observed at least ten times. Written as DNA, the CDR3 is TGTGCCAGCAGCTCCCGGTGGAGGGGCACAGATACGCAGTATTTT. Its translation: CASSSRWRGTDTQYF. The chain employs TRBV7-2 and TRBJ2-3; D possibly corresponds to TRBD2 (6 bases). The CDR3 sequence is 15 residues long. The V and J ends lost 4 bases and 1 base respectively, with 12 bases between them. Germline V gives CDR1 SGHTA, CDR2 FQGNSA.

This clonotype has a handful of counts. The rearrangement links TRBV6-2 or TRBV6-3 to TRBJ2-1; D not resolved. The germline V and J ends were trimmed by 0 bases and 10 bases, with 10 bases remaining between them. This CDR3 region has 13 residues. Germline assignment: CDR1 MNHEY and CDR2 SVGEGT. The CDR3 sequence is CASSYSGRREQFF. Written as DNA, the CDR3 is TGTGCCAGCAGTTACTCTGGGCGCCGCGAGCAGTTCTTC.

The V call is TRBV7-2, the J call TRBJ1-5; a possible D gene is TRBD1 (5 bases). Germline values: CDR1 SGHTA, CDR2 FQGNSA. The CDR3 contains 15 residues. The V gene lost 3 bases and the J gene lost 5 bases, with 14 bases spanning the gap. The CDR3 nucleotides read TGTGCCAGCAGCTTCCGGGGCCAAGGGGATCAGCCCCAGCATTTT. This encodes CASSFRGQGDQPQHF. The full variable domain, completed using reference TRBV7-2 and TRBJ1-5, is GAGVSQSPSNKVTEKGKDVELRCDPISGHTALYWYRQSLGQGLEFLIYFQGNSAPDKSGLPSDRFSAERTGGSVSTLTIQRTQQEDSAVYLCASSFRGQGDQPQHFGDGTRLSIL.

Turning to this clonotype: This may stem from a read error, because a much larger clone lies one nucleotide away. J is TRBJ2-1 and V is TRBV20-1; TRBD2 agrees at 10 bases. The CDR3 extends over 18 amino acids. The junction had 19 bases not matched to a gene; V was cut back by 1 base and J by 10 bases. CDR1 and CDR2 (germline): DFQATT, SNEGSKA (reference sequence). CDR3 in amino acids: CSARVDRAPSGRVYEQFF. The CDR3 nucleotides are TGCAGTGCTAGAGTTGATAGGGCACCTAGCGGGAGAGTCTACGAGCAGTTCTTC.

This chain connects TRBV19 to TRBJ1-2, with D perhaps TRBD1 (5 bases). The CDR3 has 13 amino acids. CDR1 LNHDA and CDR2 SQIVND come from the germline V gene (reference sequence). The CDR3 reads CAQTGAINYGYTF. CDR3 sequence (DNA): TGTGCTCAGACCGGGGCTATTAACTATGGCTACACCTTC.

On this clonotype: A read error may produce the germline difference seen at one junction end. This rearrangement joins TRBV10-3 to TRBJ1-2, with D tentatively TRBD1 (5 bases). CDR1 and CDR2 (germline): ENHRY, SYGVKD. The CDR3 consists of 14 residues. The CDR3 reads CAISEGESNYGYAF. In nucleotides, the CDR3 is TGTGCCATCAGTGAAGGGGAGTCTAACTATGGCTACGCCTTC.

This clonotype was recorded many times. The chain couples TRBV27 to TRBJ2-5; tentatively, D is TRBD2 (7 bases). CDR1 and CDR2 (germline): MNHEY, SMNVEV (reference sequence). The CDR3 sequence is 14 residues long. V dropped 6 bases and J dropped 5 bases, with 16 bases sitting between them. CDR3 nucleotide sequence: TGTGCCAGCAGAGGGGGGGGCCGGACGGAGACCCAGTACTTC. Amino acids: CASRGGGRTETQYF.

This clonotype was found many times. This chain links TRBV18 with TRBJ2-1; D remains unclear. The CDR3 is 15 residues long. V dropped 4 bases and J dropped 13 bases, with 23 bases sitting between them. CDR1 is KGHSH, CDR2 LQKENI, per germline. The CDR3 DNA follows: TGTGCCAGCTCACAAGGCACCCGCGATCACCGCTATCAGTTCTTC. Encoded protein: CASSQGTRDHRYQFF. Filled out from reference TRBV18 and TRBJ2-1, the complete variable domain reads NAGVMQNPRHLVRRRGQEARLRCSPMKGHSHVYWYRQLPEEGLKFMVYLQKENIIDESGMPKERFSAEFPKEGPSILRIQQVVRGDSAAYFCASSQGTRDHRYQFFGPGTRLTVL.

This clonotype appeared a few times. The chain joins TRBV9 to TRBJ1-5; D gene unclear. Germline CDR1 reads SGDLS; CDR2 reads YYNGEE. The length of the CDR3 is 14 residues. The ends were cut back, 4 bases at V and 1 base at J, with 9 bases in the middle. The CDR3 nucleotides are TGTGCCAGCAGCTCGGACGGGAGCAATCAGCCCCAGCATTTT. Its protein is CASSSDGSNQPQHF.

This clonotype has just a few counts. The chain recombines TRBV7-8 with TRBJ1-5; no firm D call. The CDR3 has 13 amino acids. Germline V gives CDR1 SGHVS, CDR2 FQNEAQ. The V end lost 1 base, the J end lost 9 bases, and 10 bases lay between the germline ends. Here the CDR3 reads CASSLGFSSPQHF. In DNA form, the CDR3 reads TGTGCCAGCAGCTTAGGTTTTTCATCGCCCCAGCATTTT.

In this sample, this clonotype turned up a few times. The J gene is TRBJ1-2, the V gene TRBV20-1, with a weak D call TRBD1 (5 bases). CDR1 DFQATT and CDR2 SNEGSKA come from the germline V gene (reference sequence). Trimming removed 4 bases at V and 3 bases at J, with 9 bases between. The CDR3 has 12 residues. In nucleotides, the CDR3 is TGCAGTGCTACGAGGGACCACTATGGCTACACCTTC. Translation: CSATRDHYGYTF.

The chain couples TRBV6-1 to TRBJ2-3; TRBD2 aligns across 8 bases. After removal of 1 base from V and 1 base from J, the junction contained 1 base not matched to a gene. Germline assignment: CDR1 MNHNS and CDR2 SASEGT. This CDR3 is 15 amino acids long. The CDR3 DNA sequence: TGTGCCAGCAGTGAAGGGGGACTAGGCACAGATACGCAGTATTTT. This sequence encodes CASSEGGLGTDTQYF.

A few counts support this clonotype. The chain recombines TRBV10-3 with TRBJ2-7; 8 nucleotides align to TRBD1. This CDR3 region has 17 residues. V lost 2 bases and J lost 5; bases outside the gene matches: 14. The V gene's germline CDR1 is ENHRY and CDR2 SYGVKD. CDR3: CAISEPYRDRSSHEQYF. The CDR3 DNA is TGTGCCATCAGTGAGCCGTACCGGGACAGGTCTTCCCACGAGCAGTACTTC.

The chain carries TRBV12-5 and TRBJ2-1, with 10 bases that match TRBD2. V lost 3 bases, J lost 6 bases, and 20 bases stayed unmatched. Germline V CDR1 and CDR2: LGHNT, FRNRAP. This CDR3 has 20 amino acids. In nucleotides, the CDR3 is TGTGCTAGTGGTTTAAAAAAGGGTCGAGCGGGAGGGCATTGGGGCAATGAGCAGTTCTTC. This encodes CASGLKKGRAGGHWGNEQFF.

This clonotype was counted ten times or more. The rearrangement links TRBV7-2 to TRBJ1-5; D remains ambiguous. The V gene's germline CDR1 is SGHTA and CDR2 FQGNSA. The CDR3 is 14 amino acids. V dropped 1 base and J dropped 4 bases, with 8 bases sitting between them. CDR3 residues: CASSLEFSNQPQHF. CDR3 sequence (DNA): TGTGCCAGCAGCTTAGAGTTCTCGAATCAGCCCCAGCATTTT.

This clonotype was seen a handful of times. The genes are TRBV5-5 and TRBJ1-1; a weak D match, TRBD1 (5 bases). V lost 0 bases and J lost 11, with 17 bases in between. The germline CDR1 and CDR2 sequences are SGHKS and YYEKEE (reference sequence). This CDR3 is 14 amino acids long. The chain's CDR3 is CASSLGSAQGEAFF. In nucleotides, the CDR3 is TGTGCCAGCAGCTTGGGTTCCGCCCAGGGCGAGGCTTTCTTT.

In its sample, this clonotype was seen many times. The genes are TRBV12-3 or TRBV12-4 and TRBJ2-5, with TRBD2 matching 7 bases. CDR3 length equals 14 residues. The ends lost 3 bases at V and 5 bases at J; junction bases unmatched: 6. The CDR3 sequence: CASSFAGVPETQYF. The CDR3, as DNA: TGTGCCAGCAGTTTCGCGGGAGTTCCTGAGACCCAGTACTTC.

The table lists this clonotype with a few counts. The genes are TRBV18 and TRBJ1-4; weak D call: TRBD1 (6 bases). CDR1 and CDR2 from the germline V gene are KGHSH and LQKENI. The V end was cut by 3 bases, the J end by 7 bases, with 12 bases between. The CDR3 is made up of 14 amino acids. This CDR3 reads CASSPRQGFEKLFF. CDR3 DNA sequence: TGTGCCAGCTCACCCCGGCAGGGGTTTGAAAAACTGTTTTTT.

Many counts were recorded for this clonotype. This chain joins TRBV3-1 and TRBJ1-2; no clear D gene. The CDR3 sequence is 13 residues long. Deletions cut 1 base from V and 4 bases from J, with 7 bases between. The V gene's germline CDR1 is LGHDT and CDR2 YNNKEL (reference sequence). The CDR3 spells CASSQAGSYGYTF. DNA of the CDR3: TGTGCCAGCAGCCAAGCCGGCAGCTATGGCTACACCTTC. Filled out from reference TRBV3-1 and TRBJ1-2, the complete variable domain reads DTAVSQTPKYLVTQMGNDKSIKCEQNLGHDTMYWYKQDSKKFLKIMFSYNNKELIINETVPNRFSPKSPDKAHLNLHINSLELGDSAVYFCASSQAGSYGYTFGSGTRLTVV.

The chain employs TRBV18 and TRBJ1-2; D perhaps matches TRBD1 (6 bases). Germline values: CDR1 KGHSH, CDR2 LQKENI. CDR3 length: 15 amino acids. V shed 3 bases and J shed 3 bases, with 14 bases lying between them. CDR3 sequence: CASSPTGDTYYGYTF. The CDR3 nucleotides read TGTGCCAGCTCACCGACAGGAGACACGTACTATGGCTACACCTTC.

This clonotype was detected a few times. J is TRBJ2-3 and V is TRBV27, with D perhaps matching TRBD2 (6 bases). The CDR3 extends over 14 amino acids. The V gene's germline CDR1 is MNHEY and CDR2 SMNVEV (reference sequence). With 6 bases removed from V and 4 bases from J, the gap between germline ends came to 14 bases. In DNA form, the CDR3 reads TGTGCCAGCAGCCCTACGGGAGTCCCAGATACGCAGTATTTT. This codes for CASSPTGVPDTQYF.